This T cell receptor (beta chain) was sequenced during a study of T cells in Graves' hyperthyroidism and ophthalmopathy. The CDR3 regions of TCR beta were amplified from RNA transcripts. The TCR CDR3 first-round RT-PCR relied on the HTBI primer set. Each CDR3 protein is one row after TCRdb ran MiXCR on the multiplex PCR reads. The sample has a few hundred thousand distinct CDR3 sequences, roughly 46% seen once. Only a few counts were recorded for this clonotype. V lost 6 bases and J lost 7, with 10 bases in between. The CDR3 runs to 12 residues. In germline, CDR1 is SNHLY, CDR2 FYNNEI. Those with hyperthyroidism were 18 to 65 years old, newly diagnosed, and ill for under 2 months.

This chain uses TRBV2 with TRBJ2-1; possible D gene TRBD2, 7 bases. Source material: peripheral blood or thyroid tissue (not recorded which). The receptor was derived from a woman between 18 and 30 years old with Graves' hyperthyroidism. DNA for the CDR3: TGTGCCAGCAGGGGGAGGGGGAATGAGCAGTTCTTC. Translation gives CASRGRGNEQFF.